Below, one T cell receptor beta chain is given with its context. This clonotype was counted many times. Which antigen it targets is not known. No qualities accompany the bases; no much larger clone lies one base away. cDNA synthesis used template-switch 5'RACE with a primer carrying a 10-nucleotide random unique molecular identifier tagging each TCR transcript. Over 200 million TCR-beta sequences, covering 15-18 subjects, were produced in each sequencing run. Total RNA was extracted with the RNeasy kit. The KAPA Real-time Library Amplification kit was used to amplify TCR-beta VDJ regions with primers for the TCR constant region and the 5'RACE anchor. A first PCR added sample indexes and Illumina adaptors, after which a second PCR increased the library yield. After Ampure bead purification, the roughly 650 bp TCR product was size-selected on a 2% E-gel SizeSelection system. Library quality was checked on a Bioanalyzer, concentration was measured with Qubit, and libraries were quantified with the Kapa Library Quantification kit before pooling. Paired-end 2 x 150 bp sequencing of the libraries was performed on an Illumina HiSeq 2500. To increase sequence diversity, roughly 23-30% phiX was spiked into each library pool. The original methods were these. Quality-filtered reads were processed with the UMI-based MiGEC pipeline, and over 75% of raw TCR sequences were removed by the MiGEC pipeline during error correction. IMGT germline references were used for alignment of VDJ genes, and clonotypes were defined by a unique CDR3 amino acid sequence together with V-J genes. Clonal expansion, Shannon diversity and CDR3 relatedness (CalcPairwiseDistances, ClusterSamples) were evaluated with VDJtools, and phylogenetic trees were built with CLCbio workbench. A clone was classed as expanded if it had 8 or more unique UMIs, a cutoff based on coefficient-of-variation modelling across technical triplicates. TCRdb handled the public reads itself, with Q25 trimming in fastp and clone calling in MiXCR, and kept productive beta chains. Rows are unified per CDR3 protein, each entry keeping the most common DNA and genes. TCRdb assigned the V and J calls; the authors' analysis was not used. The sample includes around 48,000 distinct CDR3 sequences, with 10% observed a single time. About 20% of the sample is taken by the ten largest.

The data stem from a study of neurological immune-mediated disorders (dated by TCRdb to the late 2010s). Broadly, across the study: Peripheral blood TCR-beta repertoires from patients with HTLV-I-associated myelopathy (HAM/TSP), patients with multiple sclerosis, and healthy controls were compared in the study using UMI-based sequencing. The 106 TCR-beta libraries covered PBMC samples along with longitudinal samples, technical triplicates, and paired sorted CD4+ and CD8+ T-cell subsets. Of the 68 subjects in the cohort, about 14 were HAM/TSP patients, roughly 35 were multiple sclerosis patients, and some 20 were healthy controls.

What the research found in general, with its limitations: No identical CDR3 amino acid sequences were found to be shared among expanded clones across subjects, suggesting that TCR-beta repertoires were private in all groups. TCR clonal expansion was highest in HAM/TSP patients and lowest in MS patients, with MS patients falling below even healthy controls.

For unsorted PBMC libraries, 2 million PBMCs were used after storage in RNAlater at -80 degrees C until RNA extraction. Peripheral blood underwent Ficoll-Hypaque density gradient centrifugation to isolate PBMCs, which were then cryopreserved in liquid nitrogen. Unmatched junction bases come to 4, with V trimmed by 6 bases and J by 0 bases. According to the germline V gene, CDR1 reads SGHTA and CDR2 reads FQGNSA. Inclusive of the bounding cysteine and phenylalanine, the CDR3 is 15 residues long. CDR3 DNA is the only sequence kept; it has 45 bases, read in frame from the first base. This sequence was found in a woman aged 40 to 49 with HTLV-1-associated myelopathy (HAM/TSP). The chain links TRBV7-2 with TRBJ1-1; TRBD1 matches 10 bases in the middle. The specimen sequenced was PBMCs. The CDR3 corresponds to CASRAGQGMNTEAFF. The DNA sequence reads TGTGCCAGCAGGGCGGGACAGGGGATGAACACTGAAGCTTTCTTT. Beyond the CDR3, the reference TRBV7-2 and TRBJ1-1 genes provide the residues; the full variable domain reads: GAGVSQSPSNKVTEKGKDVELRCDPISGHTALYWYRQSLGQGLEFLIYFQGNSAPDKSGLPSDRFSAERTGGSVSTLTIQRTQQEDSAVYLCASRAGQGMNTEAFFGQGTRLTVV.